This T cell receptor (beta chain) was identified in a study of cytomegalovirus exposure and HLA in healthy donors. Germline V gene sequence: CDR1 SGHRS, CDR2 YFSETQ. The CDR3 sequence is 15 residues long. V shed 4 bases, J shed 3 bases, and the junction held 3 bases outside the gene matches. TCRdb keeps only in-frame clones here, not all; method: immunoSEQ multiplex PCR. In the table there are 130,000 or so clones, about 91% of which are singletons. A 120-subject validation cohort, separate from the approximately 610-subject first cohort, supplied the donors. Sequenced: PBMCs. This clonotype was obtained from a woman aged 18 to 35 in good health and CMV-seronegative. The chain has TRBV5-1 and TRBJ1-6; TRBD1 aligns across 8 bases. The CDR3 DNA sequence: TGCGCCAGCAGCGGCGGGACAGGCTATAATTCACCCCTCCACTTT. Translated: CASSGGTGYNSPLHF.